This T cell receptor beta chain emerged from a study of blood T cell repertoires in COVID-19. At the level of the study: The samples span acute and convalescent COVID-19 from the United States, Italy and Spain.

Some clones are missing from TCRdb's copy, which holds only in-frame ones; the method was immunoSEQ multiplex PCR. The data show 40,000 to 55,000 clones, with under 85% seen just once and over 15% held by the top ten. The CDR3 is made up of 14 amino acids. Germline V gene data show CDR1 as SNHLY and CDR2 as FYNNEI. The V and J ends lost 7 bases and 0 bases respectively, with 13 bases between them. The chain carries TRBV2 and TRBJ2-7, with TRBD2 as a possible D gene (5 bases). The sample was peripheral blood. This receptor was obtained from a man aged 35-49 years with acute or convalescent COVID-19. CDR3: CASNPSPSSYEQYF. Here the CDR3 DNA reads TGTGCCAGCAATCCTAGCCCTAGCTCCTACGAGCAGTACTTC.